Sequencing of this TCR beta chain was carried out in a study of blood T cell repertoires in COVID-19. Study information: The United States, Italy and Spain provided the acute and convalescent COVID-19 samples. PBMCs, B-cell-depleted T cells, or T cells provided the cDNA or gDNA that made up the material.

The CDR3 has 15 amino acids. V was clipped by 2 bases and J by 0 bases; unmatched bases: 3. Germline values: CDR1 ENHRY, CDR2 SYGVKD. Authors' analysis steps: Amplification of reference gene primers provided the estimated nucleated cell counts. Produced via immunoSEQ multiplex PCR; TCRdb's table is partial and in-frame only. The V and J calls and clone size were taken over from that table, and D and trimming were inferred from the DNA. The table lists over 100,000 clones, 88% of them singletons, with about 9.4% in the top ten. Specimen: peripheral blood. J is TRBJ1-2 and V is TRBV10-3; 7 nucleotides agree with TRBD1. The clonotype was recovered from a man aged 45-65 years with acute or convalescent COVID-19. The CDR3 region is CAISEGTATNYGYTF. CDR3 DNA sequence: TGTGCCATCAGTGAGGGGACAGCCACTAACTATGGCTACACCTTC.